This T cell receptor beta chain is drawn from a study of beta chain features in type 1 diabetes. Study at large: All samples yielded around 99 million examined sorted cells.

Broader study findings: Patients with Type 1 diabetes showed moderately but significantly shorter TCRB CDR3s in all four CD4+ subsets. Cells with high TCR expression could be over-represented by cDNA sequencing. There was no resolution here of whether HLA type influences TCRB rearrangement.

Germline values: CDR1 SEHNR, CDR2 FQNEAQ (reference sequence). Trimming cost V 5 bases and J 2 bases, with 16 bases left between them. The length of the CDR3 is 16 residues. Only a few counts were recorded for this clone. The antigen remains undetermined. Isolated RNA was reverse transcribed in full, so expressed TCRB transcripts were sequenced. Sequencing used immunoSEQ multiplex PCR; TCRdb keeps in-frame clones, though not all of them. This table has over 700,000 clones, 15% to 20% appearing once. The sequence was obtained from a woman between 18 and 29 years old in good health. The chain employs TRBV7-9 and TRBJ2-1, with D possibly being TRBD1 (5 bases). What was sequenced was naive CD4+ T cells from blood. The DNA of the CDR3 is TGTGCCAGCAGCCTACCCCAGGGATCCCCCTACAATGAGCAGTTCTTC. Amino acids: CASSLPQGSPYNEQFF.